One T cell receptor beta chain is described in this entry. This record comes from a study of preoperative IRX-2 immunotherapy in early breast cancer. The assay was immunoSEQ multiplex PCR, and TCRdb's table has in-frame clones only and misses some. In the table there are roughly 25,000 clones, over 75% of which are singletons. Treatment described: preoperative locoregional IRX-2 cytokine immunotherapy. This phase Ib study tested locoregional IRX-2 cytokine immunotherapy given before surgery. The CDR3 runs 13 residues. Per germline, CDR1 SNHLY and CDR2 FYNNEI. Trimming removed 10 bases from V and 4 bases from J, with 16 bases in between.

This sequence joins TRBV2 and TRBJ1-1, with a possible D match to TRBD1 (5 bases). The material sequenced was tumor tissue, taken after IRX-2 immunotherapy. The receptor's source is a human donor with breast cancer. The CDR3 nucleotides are TGTGCCACCAAAGGTTGGGGGGGCACTGAAGCTTTCTTT. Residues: CATKGWGGTEAFF.